Below, 13 T cell receptor beta chains from the same sample are listed, as sequenced in a study of blood T cell repertoires in COVID-19. Generated by immunoSEQ multiplex PCR, the TCRdb table keeps only in-frame clones and is missing some. The sample carries just under 60,000 clones, 70% to 80% recorded once. Sequencing was done on a sample of peripheral blood. The source is a human donor in a cohort sampled during active COVID-19.

This rearrangement joins TRBV5-1 to TRBJ2-3; 7 positions agree with TRBD1. J gave up 0 bases and V 4 bases, and 5 bases lay outside the gene matches. CDR1 and CDR2 from the germline V gene are SGHRS and YFSETQ. CDR3 length equals 15 residues. The CDR3 region has the DNA TGCGCCAGCAGCGGGGGACAGCCTAGCACAGATACGCAGTATTTT. Amino acid sequence: CASSGGQPSTDTQYF. Combining the CDR3 with reference TRBV5-1 and TRBJ2-3 gives the whole variable domain KAGVTQTPRYLIKTRGQQVTLSCSPISGHRSVSWYQQTPGQGLQFLFEYFSETQRNKGNFPGRFSGRQFSNSRSEMNVSTLELGDSALYLCASSGGQPSTDTQYFGPGTRLTVL.

V is TRBV28 and J is TRBJ2-7; 10 positions agree with TRBD1. Losses at the gene ends were 6 bases for V and 5 bases for J; bases not matched to a gene: 10. CDR1 is MDHEN, CDR2 SYDVKM, per germline. The CDR3 runs to 15 residues. The CDR3 nucleotides are TGTGCCAGCAGCCTTCCGGGGACAGGGGTTCACGAGCAGTACTTC. As protein: CASSLPGTGVHEQYF. The whole variable domain, remainder taken from reference TRBV28 and TRBJ2-7, is DVKVTQSSRYLVKRTGEKVFLECVQDMDHENMFWYRQDPGLGLRLIYFSYDVKMKEKGDIPEGYSVSREKKERFSLILESASTNQTSMYLCASSLPGTGVHEQYFGPGTRLTVT.

The V and J genes are TRBV28 and TRBJ1-1; D ambiguous. The V end lost 8 bases, the J end lost 0 bases, and 13 bases lay between the germline ends. CDR1 and CDR2 (germline): MDHEN, SYDVKM. The CDR3 totals 14 residues. This chain's CDR3 is CASFARGMNTEAFF. CDR3 coding DNA: TGTGCCAGCTTCGCCCGGGGAATGAACACTGAAGCTTTCTTT.

The CDR3 nucleotides are TGTGCCAGCAGCCTCTCGGGGACAGGGGCGGGTAATGAAAAACTGTTTTTT. Its translation: CASSLSGTGAGNEKLFF. The chain couples TRBV28 to TRBJ1-4; TRBD1 agrees at 10 bases. The CDR3 contains 17 residues. The V gene's germline CDR1 is MDHEN and CDR2 SYDVKM. Unmatched junction bases numbered 11, after V lost 6 bases and J lost 4 bases.

This clone came up once. This chain connects TRBV7-6 to TRBJ2-6; D is unclear. Germline V gene lookup returns CDR1 SGHVS and CDR2 FNYEAQ. This CDR3 has 15 residues. Trimming took 1 base from V and 0 from J, leaving 4 bases between them. CDR3 in DNA: TGTGCCAGCAGCTTAGTTAGCTCTGGGGCCAACGTCCTGACTTTC. Encoded protein: CASSLVSSGANVLTF. The variable domain in full, completed from reference TRBV7-6 and TRBJ2-6, reads GAGVSQSPRYKVTKRGQDVALRCDPISGHVSLYWYRQALGQGPEFLTYFNYEAQQDKSGLPNDRFSAERPEGSISTLTIQRTEQRDSAMYRCASSLVSSGANVLTFGAGSRLTVL.

V and J are TRBV18 and TRBJ2-5, with TRBD1 as a possible D gene (6 bases). The V gene lost 3 bases and the J gene lost 7 bases, with 21 bases spanning the gap. The CDR3 sequence is 16 residues long. Germline lookup yields CDR1 KGHSH and CDR2 LQKENI. CDR3 coding DNA: TGTGCCAGCTCACCCGGACTCTCGCCCCTGGGGGCGACCCAGTACTTC. As protein: CASSPGLSPLGATQYF.

This clone was found once. The CDR3 reads CAIRFLGGMENIQYF. The CDR3 DNA reads as TGTGCCATCAGATTCCTAGGGGGTATGGAAAACATTCAGTACTTC. The chain combines TRBV10-3 with TRBJ2-4; possible D gene TRBD1, 6 bases. Germline assignment: CDR1 ENHRY and CDR2 SYGVKD. The length of the CDR3 is 15 residues. Trimming cost V 6 bases and J 5 bases, with 17 bases left between them.

This chain connects TRBV5-6 to TRBJ1-1, with 8 bases matching TRBD1. The germline V gene encodes CDR1 SGHDT and CDR2 YYEEEE. The CDR3 totals 15 residues. With 9 bases clipped from V and 10 bases from J, the junction kept 20 bases outside the gene matches. CDR3 in amino acids: CATELRGRGVRGAFF. DNA of the CDR3: TGTGCCACAGAGCTCAGGGGGCGCGGTGTAAGGGGAGCTTTCTTT.

V usage is TRBV27 and J usage is TRBJ2-7; D uncertain. The CDR3 runs to 10 residues. V lost 5 bases and J 3 bases, leaving 2 bases between the germline ends. CDR1 and CDR2 from the germline V gene are MNHEY and SMNVEV (reference sequence). DNA of the CDR3: TGTGCCAGCAGTCACTACGAGCAGTACTTC. Protein sequence: CASSHYEQYF.

The chain couples TRBV6-2 or TRBV6-3 to TRBJ2-1; 9 nucleotides line up with TRBD1. Germline CDR1 and CDR2: MNHEY and SVGEGT. The CDR3 is 16 residues long. J was trimmed by 3 bases and V by 2 bases; bases with no gene match: 5. CDR3 sequence: CASSYLRTGVYNEQFF. The CDR3 DNA is TGTGCCAGCAGTTACCTCAGGACAGGGGTCTACAATGAGCAGTTCTTC.

This chain links TRBV28 with TRBJ1-2; no definite D call. The CDR3 length is 12 residues. From germline, CDR1 is MDHEN and CDR2 SYDVKM. V gave up 6 bases and J gave up 1 base, with 6 bases separating them. The CDR3 DNA reads as TGTGCCAGCAGCCCCCTTAACTATGGCTACACCTTC. Translation: CASSPLNYGYTF.

This rearrangement joins TRBV3-1 (or the pseudogene TRBV3-2) to TRBJ2-3, with 7 bases fitting TRBD1. This CDR3 contains 18 residues. The ends lost 4 bases at V and 2 bases at J; junction bases unmatched: 15. From germline, CDR1 is LGHDT and CDR2 YNNKEL (reference sequence). CDR3 coding DNA: TGTGCCAGCAGCCGCCCGCCTACGTTCGGGACAGCCACAGATACGCAGTATTTT. Amino acid sequence: CASSRPPTFGTATDTQYF.

In its sample, this clone was seen a few times. This chain connects TRBV4-2 to TRBJ2-1, with 10 nucleotides matching TRBD2. There are 16 residues in the CDR3. The germline V gene has CDR1 LGHNA and CDR2 YNFKEQ. Trimming took 4 bases from V and 8 from J; bases not matched to a gene: 11. The chain's CDR3 is CASSRVGGTSAHEQFF. The CDR3 coding sequence is TGTGCCAGCAGCCGGGTAGGTGGGACTAGCGCTCATGAGCAGTTCTTC.